A single sample gave rise to the 27 T cell receptor beta chains below, sequenced in a study of a mutant IDH1 vaccine in newly diagnosed glioma. Which antigens these TCRs recognize remains unknown. Sequencing was performed with immunoSEQ multiplex PCR; in TCRdb, only in-frame clones are kept and a portion is missing. The table shows tens of thousands of clones, with over 75% occurring only once. Sample time point: week 23, last vaccination. Mutant IDH1 20-mer peptide, at 300 ug, made up each vaccine dose, with topical imiquimod. The source material was PBMCs, sampled from a glioma patient whose treatment included an IDH1 peptide vaccine. Receptors were obtained from a man younger than 35 with glioma.

This sequence joins TRBV30 and TRBJ1-4, with D perhaps TRBD1 (5 bases). The germline V gene has CDR1 GTSNPN and CDR2 SVGIG (reference sequence). This CDR3 has 15 residues. Deletions cut 1 base from V and 5 bases from J, with 14 bases between. The CDR3 region is CAWSEGQGRNEKLFF. The CDR3 DNA follows: TGTGCCTGGAGTGAAGGGCAGGGCCGAAATGAAAAACTGTTTTTT.

The chain recombines TRBV29-1 with TRBJ2-5; 8 positions match TRBD1. The V segment lost 4 bases and the J segment 3 bases; nucleotides outside the gene matches: 7. The V gene's germline CDR1 is SQVTM and CDR2 ANQGSEA. This CDR3 contains 14 residues. The CDR3 region is CSVVWGTGKETQYF. The CDR3 nucleotides are TGCAGCGTTGTTTGGGGGACAGGAAAAGAGACCCAGTACTTC.

The chain uses TRBV5-1 and TRBJ2-1; 8 nucleotides agree with TRBD2. Germline V lookup: CDR1 SGHRS, CDR2 YFSETQ. The V gene end was trimmed by 2 bases and the J gene end by 1 base; junction bases not matched to a gene: 2. This CDR3 has 15 residues. This CDR3 is CASSFGLASYNEQFF. The CDR3 DNA is TGCGCCAGCAGCTTCGGACTAGCTTCCTACAATGAGCAGTTCTTC.

This chain connects TRBV7-9 to TRBJ2-1; D is ambiguous. Germline CDR1 SEHNR, CDR2 FQNEAQ (reference sequence). The V end was cut by 7 bases, the J end by 4 bases, with 11 bases between. The CDR3 runs to 13 residues. CDR3 DNA: TGTGCCAGCAACCCACAGATTTACAATGAGCAGTTCTTC. Translated: CASNPQIYNEQFF.

This rearrangement joins TRBV4-3 to TRBJ2-7; 7 nucleotides align to TRBD2. Germline V gene sequence: CDR1 LGHNA, CDR2 YSLEER. Trimming removed 0 bases from V and 3 bases from J; junction bases left unmatched: 14. The CDR3 extends over 18 amino acids. The DNA of the CDR3 is TGCGCCAGCAGCCAAGATTCGCGCGGCGGCGGGAGTGACTACGAGCAGTACTTC. This gives the protein CASSQDSRGGGSDYEQYF.

The sample holds a few counts of this clone. The chain carries TRBV7-8 and TRBJ2-7; D unclear. Trimming left V 1 base short and J 5 bases short, with 18 bases between. Germline V CDR1 and CDR2: SGHVS, FQNEAQ. This CDR3 contains 16 residues. The CDR3 sequence: CASSLVVGFQSDEQYF. In nucleotides, the CDR3 is TGTGCCAGCAGCTTAGTTGTGGGCTTTCAGTCGGACGAGCAGTACTTC.

This chain links TRBV5-1 with TRBJ1-2; TRBD1 aligns across 7 bases. The CDR3 length is 16 residues. The V gene's germline CDR1 is SGHRS and CDR2 YFSETQ. Unmatched junction bases numbered 11, after V lost 4 bases and J lost 2 bases. This CDR3 reads CASSDTRTGVNYGYTF. For the CDR3, the DNA is TGCGCCAGCAGCGACACGAGGACAGGAGTAAACTATGGCTACACCTTC.

V is TRBV7-9 and J is TRBJ1-1; D is ambiguous. The CDR3 spans 12 residues. Germline CDR1 and CDR2: SEHNR and FQNEAQ (reference sequence). The germline V and J ends were trimmed by 3 bases and 7 bases, with 9 bases remaining between them. CDR3 sequence (DNA): TGTGCCAGCAGCTTTTCGGATTTTGAAGCTTTCTTT. This gives the protein CASSFSDFEAFF.

The J gene is TRBJ2-3, the V gene TRBV5-5, with D tentatively TRBD2 (5 bases). The V gene's germline CDR1 is SGHKS and CDR2 YYEKEE (reference sequence). This CDR3 is built from 12 residues. Between the trimmed V and J ends, which lost 1 base and 9 bases, there was a span of 9 bases. The CDR3 DNA follows: TGTGCCAGCAGCTTGATATGGGAGACGCAGTATTTT. Translating it yields CASSLIWETQYF.

The V gene is TRBV6-5, the J gene TRBJ1-5; TRBD1 agrees at 9 bases. Germline V gene sequence: CDR1 MNHEY, CDR2 SVGAGI. This CDR3 has 15 amino acids. The V and J ends lost 6 bases and 2 bases, in that order; junction bases with no gene match: 5. DNA for the CDR3: TGTGCCAGCAGACGGGACAGGGTAGGCAATCAGCCCCAGCATTTT. Amino acid sequence: CASRRDRVGNQPQHF.

CDR3 sequence: CASSLSGTGYGYTF. The CDR3 DNA reads TGTGCCAGCAGTTTATCAGGGACGGGTTATGGCTACACCTTC. The V and J genes are TRBV27 and TRBJ1-2; D may be TRBD1 (5 bases). The germline CDR1 and CDR2 sequences are MNHEY and SMNVEV (reference sequence). The CDR3 totals 14 residues. Trimming cost V 0 bases and J 5 bases, with 10 bases left between them.

The rearrangement joins TRBV29-1 to TRBJ2-7, with D possibly matching TRBD1 (6 bases). The CDR3 runs 14 residues. V lost 3 bases and J 0 bases, leaving 12 bases between the germline ends. CDR1 is SQVTM and CDR2 is ANQGSEA in the germline V gene. CDR3 amino acids: CSVENAGDSYEQYF. CDR3 sequence (DNA): TGCAGCGTTGAGAACGCAGGGGACTCCTACGAGCAGTACTTC.

The chain combines TRBV9 with TRBJ2-5, with D possibly being TRBD2 (7 bases). The germline V gene has CDR1 SGDLS and CDR2 YYNGEE. This CDR3 has 15 residues. Deletions cut 1 base from V and 5 bases from J, with 15 bases between. In DNA, the CDR3 is TGTGCCAGCAGCGTAAAAGGGGGGGGGCCGGAGACCCAGTACTTC. Translation: CASSVKGGGPETQYF.

The chain combines TRBV28 with TRBJ1-2, with D possibly TRBD1 on 5 matching bases. The ends were cut back, 4 bases at V and 8 bases at J, with 20 bases in the middle. CDR1 MDHEN and CDR2 SYDVKM come from the germline V gene. This CDR3 spans 15 amino acids. The CDR3 is CASSSGADRPLGYTF. CDR3 bases: TGTGCCAGCAGTTCCGGGGCCGACCGGCCGCTGGGCTACACCTTC.

V and J are TRBV18 and TRBJ2-7; D possibly corresponds to TRBD1 (6 bases). The germline V and J ends were trimmed by 6 bases and 6 bases, with 18 bases remaining between them. Looked up from germline, CDR1 is KGHSH and CDR2 is LQKENI. The CDR3 has 14 residues. CDR3 residues: CASSPNLQGSEQYF. The CDR3 DNA is TGTGCCAGCTCTCCTAACTTACAGGGATCCGAGCAGTACTTC. The entire variable domain, with the rest obtained from reference TRBV18 and TRBJ2-7, is as follows: NAGVMQNPRHLVRRRGQEARLRCSPMKGHSHVYWYRQLPEEGLKFMVYLQKENIIDESGMPKERFSAEFPKEGPSILRIQQVVRGDSAAYFCASSPNLQGSEQYFGPGTRLTVT.

This chain joins TRBV5-6 and TRBJ1-2; no reliable D call. The length of the CDR3 is 14 residues. Germline assignment: CDR1 SGHDT and CDR2 YYEEEE. V dropped 0 bases and J dropped 4 bases, with 10 bases sitting between them. The CDR3 protein is CASSLEAVGYGYTF. The CDR3 bases are TGTGCCAGCAGCTTGGAGGCAGTTGGCTATGGCTACACCTTC. Supplemented by reference TRBV5-6 and TRBJ1-2, the full variable domain reads DAGVTQSPTHLIKTRGQQVTLRCSPKSGHDTVSWYQQALGQGPQFIFQYYEEEERQRGNFPDRFSGHQFPNYSSELNVNALLLGDSALYLCASSLEAVGYGYTFGSGTRLTVV.

The CDR3 DNA reads as TGCGCCAGCAGCTTGGCCGATCAGGGTAATCAAGCTTTCTTT. Translating gives CASSLADQGNQAFF. This chain uses TRBV5-1 with TRBJ1-1; the D gene is possibly TRBD1 (5 bases). V was shortened by 0 bases and J by 9 bases, with 15 bases between the two germline ends. The germline V gene has CDR1 SGHRS and CDR2 YFSETQ. The CDR3 length is 14 residues.

This clone occurred a few times. The rearrangement links TRBV28 to TRBJ1-1; D unresolved. The V gene's germline CDR1 is MDHEN and CDR2 SYDVKM. This CDR3 is built from 14 residues. Trimming stripped 7 bases from V and 7 bases from J, with 19 bases between. CDR3 nucleotide sequence: TGTGCCAGCACCCGGACCGATATCGTACTTGAAGCTTTCTTT. It specifies CASTRTDIVLEAFF.

Comment on this clone: An end of the junction does not agree with germline; a read error may underlie this. The gene calls are TRBV4-2 and TRBJ1-5; no definite D call. The CDR3 is made up of 15 amino acids. CDR1 is LGHNA and CDR2 is YNFKEQ in the germline V gene. CDR3 protein: CTSSQEWSSNQPQHF. CDR3 nucleotide sequence: TGTACCAGCAGCCAAGAATGGTCCAGCAATCAGCCCCAGCATTTT.

This chain links TRBV5-1 with TRBJ2-5, with 7 bases matching TRBD1. V lost 4 bases to trimming and J lost 3 bases; unmatched junction nucleotides: 9. The CDR3 totals 15 residues. The V gene's germline CDR1 is SGHRS and CDR2 YFSETQ. The CDR3 reads CASSATGIVEETQYF. The CDR3 DNA reads TGCGCCAGCAGCGCGACAGGGATAGTGGAAGAGACCCAGTACTTC.

This rearrangement joins TRBV6-5 to TRBJ2-3; D not resolved. Trimming left V 0 bases short and J 3 bases short, with 10 bases between. Germline V lookup: CDR1 MNHEY, CDR2 SVGAGI. The CDR3 length is 15 residues. DNA for the CDR3: TGTGCCAGCAGTTACTCCTGGCTAGGGACAGATACGCAGTATTTT. It specifies CASSYSWLGTDTQYF.

The chain joins TRBV5-1 to TRBJ2-7, with D perhaps matching TRBD1 or TRBD2 (5 bases each). This CDR3 has 12 residues. Germline-derived CDR1 and CDR2 are SGHRS and YFSETQ. Trimming pared 0 bases from V and 6 bases from J, leaving 7 bases between. Here the CDR3 reads CASSLGGTEQYF. The DNA of the CDR3 is TGCGCCAGCAGCTTGGGGGGGACCGAGCAGTACTTC.

The J gene is TRBJ2-7, the V gene TRBV5-1, with no clear D. This CDR3 is 15 amino acids long. V lost 5 bases and J lost 1, with 16 bases in between. CDR1 is SGHRS and CDR2 is YFSETQ in the germline V gene. CDR3 in amino acids: CASREETGPSYEQYF. CDR3 in DNA: TGCGCCAGCAGGGAAGAGACTGGGCCGTCCTACGAGCAGTACTTC.

This clone has only one observation. The chain carries TRBV4-2 and TRBJ2-1, with TRBD2 matching over 13 bases. The CDR3 consists of 19 residues. V lost 4 bases, J lost 2 bases, and 11 bases stayed unmatched. Germline CDR1 LGHNA, CDR2 YNFKEQ. The CDR3 loop is CASSPLTSGRPPTYNEQFF. The DNA of the CDR3 is TGTGCCAGCAGCCCATTGACTAGCGGGAGGCCCCCGACCTACAATGAGCAGTTCTTC.

This clone was detected a few times. The V call is TRBV10-3, the J call TRBJ2-7, with 11 bases lining up with TRBD1. Germline V lookup: CDR1 ENHRY, CDR2 SYGVKD. With V trimmed by 5 bases and J by 0 bases, 3 bases remained unmatched. The CDR3 sequence is 15 residues long. The CDR3, as DNA: TGTGCCATCAGTCCTGGACAGGGGGCCTCCTACGAGCAGTACTTC. Amino acid sequence: CAISPGQGASYEQYF.

V is TRBV4-1 and J is TRBJ1-1; the D gene is possibly TRBD1 (6 bases). The V gene lost 4 bases and the J gene lost 1 base, with 10 bases spanning the gap. CDR1 and CDR2 (germline): MGHRA, YSYEKL. This CDR3 is 14 amino acids long. The CDR3 bases are TGCGCCAGCAGCCCGCGGACAGCGAACACTGAAGCTTTCTTT. It is translated as CASSPRTANTEAFF.

The chain carries TRBV29-1 and TRBJ2-7; D is perhaps TRBD1 (5 bases). Per germline, CDR1 SQVTM and CDR2 ANQGSEA. V dropped 4 bases and J dropped 7 bases, with 14 bases sitting between them. The CDR3 spans 12 residues. CDR3 coding DNA: TGCAGCGTTGGACGCAGGGATGGAGAGCAGTACTTC. Residues: CSVGRRDGEQYF.